Listed here is a single TCR beta chain. Its antigen is unidentified. Primers for the PCR totalled 60 Vbeta and 13 Jbeta. Profiling relied on immunoSEQ multiplex PCR, and the TCRdb table lists in-frame clones only, not all of them. This sample's clone table lists around 76,000 clones. This sample stems from a study of cytomegalovirus exposure and HLA in healthy donors. The wider study: For the approximately 360 genotyped donors, 75% to 90% fell within the Caucasian-associated ancestry cluster. Study-wide findings and caveats: Reportedly, a later analysis found an Asian-associated ancestry cluster had fewer N-insertions than the approximately 600-donor mean. Presence/absence analysis assumed near-uniform sequencing depth across donors.

Germline CDR1 and CDR2: SGHRS and YFSETQ. The CDR3 covers 15 residues. V was pared by 0 bases and J by 4 bases, with 10 bases between. Sequenced material: PBMCs. The sequence derives from a boy aged 10-17 years in good health and CMV-seronegative. The J gene is TRBJ2-2, the V gene TRBV5-1, with D maybe TRBD1 (5 bases). CDR3 nucleotide sequence: TGCGCCAGCAGCTTGGGGGGTCAGGGCACCGGGGAGCTGTTTTTT. This encodes CASSLGGQGTGELFF.